These T cell receptor beta chains were read from a single sample in a study of blood T cell repertoires in COVID-19. The repertoire was sequenced with immunoSEQ multiplex PCR; TCRdb's copy has only in-frame clones and lacks some. The sample includes under 500,000 clones, roughly 85% of them seen just once. The sample taken for sequencing was PBMCs or T cells enriched from blood (not recorded which). These receptor sequences come from a woman between 18 and 29 years old with acute COVID-19. The CDR3 runs from the conserved cysteine through the conserved F or W. A D gene is named only where the DNA matches it firmly. Not every row has a clone size; where given, it reads once, few, many or a size class.

size | length | J | V | D | CDR3 | DNA
- | 15 | TRBJ2-7 | TRBV7-9 | - | CASSARTRGSYEQYF | TGTGCCAGCAGCGCCCGGACTCGGGGGAGTTACGAGCAGTACTTC
- | 12 | TRBJ2-7 | TRBV28 | TRBD2 | CATGTRSYEQYF | TGTGCCACCGGGACTAGGTCCTACGAGCAGTACTTC
- | 14 | TRBJ1-4 | TRBV5-4 | - | CASSLEASGEKLFF | TGTGCCAGCAGCTTGGAAGCGTCGGGGGAAAAACTGTTTTTT
once | 13 | TRBJ2-7 | TRBV29-1 | TRBD2 | CSVGSSGTYEQYF | TGCAGCGTTGGGTCTAGCGGGACCTACGAGCAGTACTTC
once | 16 | TRBJ2-1 | TRBV6-5 | TRBD2 | CASSYSIRGGSNEQFF | TGTGCCAGCAGTTACTCGATCCGGGGGGGTTCCAATGAGCAGTTCTTC
- | 13 | TRBJ2-3 | TRBV12-3/TRBV12-4 | - | CASSPRTREGEYF | TGTGCCAGCAGCCCGAGGACTAGGGAGGGGGAGTATTTT
- | 14 | TRBJ2-2 | TRBV5-1 | - | CASSLLTVAGELFF | TGCGCCAGCAGCTTATTAACGGTAGCTGGGGAGCTGTTTTTT
- | 16 | TRBJ2-1 | TRBV14 | - | CASSQGKTYTYNEQFF | TGTGCCAGCAGCCAAGGAAAAACATACACCTACAATGAGCAGTTCTTC
- | 15 | TRBJ1-5 | TRBV18 | TRBD1 | CASSAGGARNQPQHF | TGTGCCAGCTCAGCAGGGGGCGCGCGCAATCAGCCCCAGCATTTT
- | 15 | TRBJ1-2 | TRBV6-5 | TRBD1 | CASSLFPGTGDGYTF | TGTGCCAGCAGTTTATTTCCCGGGACAGGTGATGGCTACACCTTC
- | 16 | TRBJ2-7 | TRBV5-1 | - | CASSSNSQGYSYEQYF | TGCGCCAGCAGCTCGAATTCCCAGGGGTACTCCTACGAGCAGTACTTC
- | 14 | TRBJ1-2 | TRBV5-6 | - | CASSLRGANYGYTF | TGTGCCAGCAGCTTGAGAGGCGCTAACTATGGCTACACCTTC
- | 14 | TRBJ2-3 | TRBV5-1 | - | CASSLTGNTDTQYF | TGCGCCAGCAGCTTGACGGGAAACACAGATACGCAGTATTTT
once | 16 | TRBJ1-1 | TRBV5-8 | TRBD1 | CASSGQGLGMNTEAFF | TGTGCCAGCAGCGGACAGGGGTTGGGCATGAACACTGAAGCTTTCTTT
- | 12 | TRBJ2-5 | TRBV5-8 | - | CASSPGQETQYF | TGTGCCAGCAGCCCGGGCCAAGAGACCCAGTACTTC
- | 14 | TRBJ2-5 | TRBV30 | TRBD1 | CAWEPGGHLETQYF | TGTGCCTGGGAACCAGGGGGACATTTAGAGACCCAGTACTTC
- | 14 | TRBJ1-6 | TRBV16 | - | CASSQAGMNSPLHF | TGTGCCAGCAGCCAAGCCGGGATGAATTCACCCCTCCACTTT
- | 17 | TRBJ1-6 | TRBV24-1 | - | CATSDLLGRSYNSPLHF | TGTGCCACCAGTGATTTGCTTGGCCGCTCCTATAATTCACCCCTCCACTTT
- | 16 | TRBJ2-5 | TRBV3-1/TRBV3-2 | TRBD1 | CASSQVPDRASETQYF | TGTGCCAGCAGCCAAGTTCCCGACAGGGCTTCCGAGACCCAGTACTTC
once | 19 | TRBJ2-7 | TRBV11-2 | TRBD2 | CASSYLRKEASGRAHEQYF | TGTGCCAGCAGTTACTTAAGGAAGGAAGCTAGCGGGAGAGCCCACGAGCAGTACTTC
- | 14 | TRBJ2-7 | TRBV19 | TRBD1 | CASSLQGAVDEQYF | TGTGCCAGTTCACTACAGGGGGCGGTCGACGAGCAGTACTTC
- | 13 | TRBJ2-7 | TRBV5-6 | - | CASSLVRGYEQYF | TGTGCCAGCAGCTTGGTGCGGGGCTACGAGCAGTACTTC
- | 15 | TRBJ2-4 | TRBV10-1 | - | CASSEAGSSKNIQYF | TGCGCCAGCAGTGAGGCAGGTAGTAGCAAAAACATTCAGTACTTC
- | 14 | TRBJ2-2 | TRBV30 | - | CAWSREYNTGELFF | TGTGCCTGGAGTCGGGAGTATAACACCGGGGAGCTGTTTTTT
- | 17 | TRBJ2-7 | TRBV27 | TRBD2 | CASRANLGLAGGYEQYF | TGTGCCAGCAGGGCGAACCTGGGACTAGCGGGAGGATACGAGCAGTACTTC
- | 16 | TRBJ1-6 | TRBV20-1 | TRBD1 | CSASAGTGGAGSPLHF | TGCAGTGCTAGTGCTGGTACAGGGGGCGCAGGGTCACCCCTCCACTTT
- | 14 | TRBJ2-2 | TRBV7-8 | - | CATELVSFAGELFF | TGTGCCACCGAACTAGTTTCATTTGCCGGGGAGCTGTTTTTT
- | 17 | TRBJ2-7 | TRBV7-9 | TRBD2 | CASSSHNRPGRGYEQYF | TGTGCCAGCAGCTCACATAATAGGCCAGGGAGGGGCTACGAGCAGTACTTC
- | 14 | TRBJ2-4 | TRBV28 | TRBD2 | CASSSGGTENIQYF | TGTGCCAGCAGTTCGGGGGGTACAGAGAACATTCAGTACTTC
- | 17 | TRBJ2-7 | TRBV27 | TRBD2 | CASSLGLAGGPSDPQYF | TGTGCCAGCAGTTTGGGACTAGCGGGAGGGCCTTCCGATCCGCAGTACTTC
- | 14 | TRBJ1-3 | TRBV10-3 | - | CAIRDTSSGNTIYF | TGTGCCATCAGGGACACGAGCTCTGGAAACACCATATATTTT
once | 15 | TRBJ1-6 | TRBV11-2 | TRBD1 | CASSLSGQNNSPLHF | TGTGCCAGCAGCTTATCGGGACAGAATAATTCACCCCTCCACTTT
once | 15 | TRBJ2-6 | TRBV19 | - | CASSKDRSGANVLTF | TGTGCCAGTAGTAAGGACAGAAGTGGGGCCAACGTCCTGACTTTC
- | 15 | TRBJ2-3 | TRBV19 | TRBD1 | CASSITRTGSDTQYF | TGTGCCAGTAGTATAACACGGACAGGGAGCGATACGCAGTATTTT
- | 18 | TRBJ2-1 | TRBV24-1 | TRBD2 | CATGPTGGTSGNRNEQFF | TGTGCCACTGGTCCGACAGGCGGGACTAGCGGAAATAGGAATGAGCAGTTCTTC
once | 18 | TRBJ2-1 | TRBV3-1/TRBV3-2 | TRBD2 | CASSQEGSGRAFYNEQFF | TGTGCCAGCAGCCAAGAGGGGAGCGGGAGGGCGTTCTACAATGAGCAGTTCTTC
- | 13 | TRBJ1-3 | TRBV2 | - | CASTRSSGNTIYF | TGTGCCAGCACCAGGTCCTCTGGAAACACCATATATTTT
- | 16 | TRBJ2-1 | TRBV2 | TRBD2 | CASSDRTSGGFNEQFF | TGTGCCAGCAGCGACCGGACTAGCGGGGGGTTCAATGAGCAGTTCTTC
- | 14 | TRBJ2-1 | TRBV11-3 | TRBD2 | CASSLGRAGGVPFF | TGTGCCAGCAGCTTAGGTAGGGCGGGAGGTGTCCCGTTCTTC
- | 15 | TRBJ1-5 | TRBV5-6 | - | CASSDFQNSNQPQHF | TGTGCCAGCAGCGACTTCCAGAATAGCAATCAGCCCCAGCATTTT
- | 10 | TRBJ2-3 | TRBV29-1 | - | CSGQLDTQYF | TGCAGCGGTCAATTAGATACGCAGTATTTT
- | 12 | TRBJ1-4 | TRBV10-3 | - | CAISELAEVLFF | TGTGCCATCAGTGAGCTCGCGGAGGTCTTGTTTTTT